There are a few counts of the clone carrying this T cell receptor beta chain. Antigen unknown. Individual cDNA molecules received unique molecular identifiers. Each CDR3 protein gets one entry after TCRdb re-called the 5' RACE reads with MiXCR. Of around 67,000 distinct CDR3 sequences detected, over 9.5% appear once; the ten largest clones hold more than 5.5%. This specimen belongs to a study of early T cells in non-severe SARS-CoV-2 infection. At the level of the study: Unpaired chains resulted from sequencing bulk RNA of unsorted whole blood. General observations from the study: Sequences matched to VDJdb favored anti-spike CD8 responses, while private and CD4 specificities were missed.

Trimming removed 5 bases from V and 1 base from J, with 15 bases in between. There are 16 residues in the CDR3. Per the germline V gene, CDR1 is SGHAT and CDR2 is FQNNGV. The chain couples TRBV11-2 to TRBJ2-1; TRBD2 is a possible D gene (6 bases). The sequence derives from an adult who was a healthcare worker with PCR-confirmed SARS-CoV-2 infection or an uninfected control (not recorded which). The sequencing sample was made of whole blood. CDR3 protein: CASSQDRGLSYNEQFF. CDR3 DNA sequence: TGTGCCAGCAGCCAAGACCGGGGGTTATCCTACAATGAGCAGTTCTTC.